This note documents a single TCR beta chain sequence. Study processing details: Amplification with reference gene primers provided the estimates of nucleated cell counts. Some clones are missing from TCRdb's copy, which holds only in-frame ones; the method was immunoSEQ multiplex PCR. That table is the source of V, J and clone size, and D and trimming were worked out from the DNA. The table has roughly 200,000 clones, 80% to 90% seen once. These data originate in a study of blood T cell repertoires in COVID-19. At the level of the study: Samples came from the United States, Italy and Spain, spanning acute and convalescent COVID-19.

The CDR3 loop spans 15 amino acids. Trimming removed 1 base at V and 0 bases at J, with 7 bases between. Germline V gene sequence: CDR1 MNHEY, CDR2 SMNVEV (reference sequence). This sequence joins TRBV27 and TRBJ1-3, with a possible D match to TRBD1 (6 bases). The clonotype was recovered from a woman between 35 and 50 years old with acute COVID-19. Sequenced: PBMCs or T cells enriched from blood (not recorded which). The DNA for the CDR3 is TGTGCCAGCAGTTTATTCAGGGGCTCTGGAAACACCATATATTTT. Translating it yields CASSLFRGSGNTIYF.